Listed here is a single T cell receptor (beta chain). Its antigen is not identified. This sample was taken from a study of response to subunit inactivated influenza vaccine. Study conclusions and caveats: Each seasonal influenza vaccination recruits few new T cells, the authors suggested.

Trimming took 3 bases from V and 1 from J, leaving 9 bases between them. CDR1 and CDR2 from the germline V gene are SGDLS and YYNGEE. The CDR3 spans 14 residues. Using its own MiXCR run on the RT-PCR reads, TCRdb lists one record per CDR3 protein. The table records 530,000 or so distinct CDR3 sequences, 25% of them present only once. The sequence was obtained from a man in his forties or fifties who received an inactivated influenza vaccine. This material consisted of CD4+ T cells sorted from PBMCs, taken around 5 days after vaccination. V usage is TRBV9 and J usage is TRBJ2-3; D unclear. For the CDR3, the DNA is TGTGCCAGCAGCGCCCTTGGCCGCACAGATACGCAGTATTTT. Translating gives CASSALGRTDTQYF.